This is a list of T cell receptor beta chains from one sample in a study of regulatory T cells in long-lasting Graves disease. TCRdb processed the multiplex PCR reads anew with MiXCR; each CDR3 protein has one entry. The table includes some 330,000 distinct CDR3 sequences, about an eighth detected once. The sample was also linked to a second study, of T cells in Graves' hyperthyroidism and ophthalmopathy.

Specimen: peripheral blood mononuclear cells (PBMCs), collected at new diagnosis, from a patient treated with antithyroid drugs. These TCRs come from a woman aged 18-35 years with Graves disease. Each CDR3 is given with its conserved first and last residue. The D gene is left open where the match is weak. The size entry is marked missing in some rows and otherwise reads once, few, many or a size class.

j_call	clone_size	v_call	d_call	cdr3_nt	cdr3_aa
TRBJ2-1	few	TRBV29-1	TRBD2	TGCAGCGTACGGCGGGAGTACAATGAGCAGTTCTTC	CSVRREYNEQFF
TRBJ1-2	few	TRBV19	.	TGTGCCAGTAGTAAGGTCCAGAGCTATGGCTACACCTTC	CASSKVQSYGYTF
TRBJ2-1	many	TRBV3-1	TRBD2	TGTGCCAGCAGACCGAGCGGGGGGCCCTACAATGAGCAGTTCTTC	CASRPSGGPYNEQFF
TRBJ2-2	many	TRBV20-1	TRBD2	TGCAGTGCTATGGGCGGGAGCCCGAACACCGGGGAGCTGTTTTTT	CSAMGGSPNTGELFF
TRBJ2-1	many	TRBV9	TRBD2	TGTGCCAGCAGCCCGCGTGGGGGGGAAGGTGAGCAGTTCTTC	CASSPRGGEGEQFF
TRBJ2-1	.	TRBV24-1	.	TGTGCCACCAGTGACCAAGACTACAATGAGCAGTTCTTC	CATSDQDYNEQFF
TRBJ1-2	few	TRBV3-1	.	TGTGCCAGCAGCCCTTACCCGGGGACGGAGGGCTACACCTTC	CASSPYPGTEGYTF
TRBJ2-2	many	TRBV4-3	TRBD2	TGCGCCAGCAGCCAAGATTCGGGGGGGCAGAGCGCCGGGGAGCTGTTTTTT	CASSQDSGGQSAGELFF
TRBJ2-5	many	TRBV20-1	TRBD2	TGCAGTGCCGTGAGAACGGGACTAGCGGGAGTATTTGGAGGGGAGACCCAGTACTTC	CSAVRTGLAGVFGGETQYF
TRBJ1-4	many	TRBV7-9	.	TGTGCCAGCAGCTTATACAGTTATAATGAAAAACTGTTTTTT	CASSLYSYNEKLFF
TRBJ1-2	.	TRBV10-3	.	TGTGCCACCCAGGACAGCGTCTATGGCTACACCTTC	CATQDSVYGYTF
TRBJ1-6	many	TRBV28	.	TGTGCCAGCACCCTTTTCAATTCACCCCTCCACTTT	CASTLFNSPLHF
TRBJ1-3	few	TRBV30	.	TGTGCCTGGATTCCACTCGACAGACCTGGAAACACCATATATTTT	CAWIPLDRPGNTIYF
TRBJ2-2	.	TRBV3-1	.	TGTGCCAGCAGCCAGGAGGAAAGGTCCACCGGGGAGCTGTTTTTT	CASSQEERSTGELFF
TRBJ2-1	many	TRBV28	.	TGTGCCAGCAGTACACCGAGCTCCTACAATGAGCAGTTCTTC	CASSTPSSYNEQFF
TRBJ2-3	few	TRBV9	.	TGTGCCAGCAGCGTAGGTTCCGATACGCAGTATTTT	CASSVGSDTQYF
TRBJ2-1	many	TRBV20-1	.	TGCAGTGCTAGGTCGTTTCCCGACTACAATGAGCAGTTCTTC	CSARSFPDYNEQFF
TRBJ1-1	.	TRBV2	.	TGTGCCAGCAAAGACAGCCCGAACACTGAAGCTTTCTTT	CASKDSPNTEAFF
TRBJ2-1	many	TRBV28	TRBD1	TGTGCCAGCAGTACAGGGGGGAACCGCTACAATGAGCAGTTCTTC	CASSTGGNRYNEQFF
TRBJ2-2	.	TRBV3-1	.	TGTGCCAGCAGCCAAGATCCCCTGGCAGACAACACCGGGGAGCTGTTTTTT	CASSQDPLADNTGELFF
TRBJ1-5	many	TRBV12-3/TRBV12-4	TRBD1	TGTGCCAGCAGAAGGGGGCGGAGGACGGATCAGCCCCAGCATTTT	CASRRGRRTDQPQHF
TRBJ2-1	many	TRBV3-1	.	TGTGCCAGCAGCCGGGTAGTGCCCAATGAGCAGTTCTTC	CASSRVVPNEQFF
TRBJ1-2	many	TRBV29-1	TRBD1	TGCAGCGTTCAGGGGGGAGGCTATGGCTACACCTTC	CSVQGGGYGYTF
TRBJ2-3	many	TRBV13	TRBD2	TGTGCCAGCAGCTCCCCAGGAGCGGGGGCTTTCATAGATACGCAGTATTTT	CASSSPGAGAFIDTQYF
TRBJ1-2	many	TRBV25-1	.	TGTGCCAGCAGTGACAGGTGGGGAAGTTATGGCTACACCTTC	CASSDRWGSYGYTF
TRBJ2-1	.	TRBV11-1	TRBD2	TGTGCCAGCAGCCCCTTCCCGGGACTAGCGGGGCGAAGCTCCTACAATGAGCAGTTCTTC	CASSPFPGLAGRSSYNEQFF
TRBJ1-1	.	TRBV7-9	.	TGTGCCAGCAGTCCCGGCGGAGCTGAAGCTTTCTTT	CASSPGGAEAFF
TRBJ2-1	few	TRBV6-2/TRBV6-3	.	TGTGCCAGCAGCCTCAGGGTGGCGTCGCTGCAGTTCTTC	CASSLRVASLQFF
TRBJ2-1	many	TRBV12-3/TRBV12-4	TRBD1	TGTGCCAGCAGTCTAAGGGGACAGGGGGGAATATTC	CASSLRGQGGIF
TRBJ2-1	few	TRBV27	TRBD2	TGTGCCAGCATGGCTAGCGGGAGGGTTGAGCAGTTCTTC	CASMASGRVEQFF
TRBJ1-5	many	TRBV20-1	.	TGCAGTGCTACCTCGACAGCTGAGAGCAATCAGCCCCAGCATTTT	CSATSTAESNQPQHF
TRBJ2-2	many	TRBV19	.	TGTGCCAGTAGTACCACCCTGGGGAGGACCGGGGAGCTGTTTTTT	CASSTTLGRTGELFF
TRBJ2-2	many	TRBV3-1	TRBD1	TGTGCCAGCAGCCAAGAAGGGAGACAGGGGAACACCGGGGAGCTGTTTTTT	CASSQEGRQGNTGELFF